This is a list of T cell receptor beta chains from one sample in a study of graft-versus-host responses after intestinal transplantation. For these TCRs, the target antigens are not known. Data came from immunoSEQ multiplex PCR; TCRdb stores just in-frame clones and leaves some out. The table lists about 89,000 clones, roughly 91% of them singletons, with about 0.1% in the top ten. This material consisted of unstimulated CD4+ T cells sorted from spleen or lymph node cells, taken before intestinal transplant. The receptors stem from a human donor who received an intestinal transplant. The conserved cysteine and the conserved F or W are not part of the CDR3 here. Fields, in order: D gene, V gene, clone size, J gene, CDR3 protein. A D gene is named only where the DNA matches it firmly. Size values are once, few and many counts, or a class for expanded clones, and some rows have none.

D gene: NA
V gene: TRBV6-6
clone size: NA
J gene: TRBJ1-6
CDR3 protein: ASMKIGQYNSPLH

D gene: NA
V gene: TRBV6-1
clone size: NA
J gene: TRBJ2-5
CDR3 protein: ASSPKHRGETQY

D gene: NA
V gene: TRBV28
clone size: NA
J gene: TRBJ1-2
CDR3 protein: ASSRPAGKNYGYT

D gene: TRBD2
V gene: TRBV19
clone size: NA
J gene: TRBJ2-1
CDR3 protein: ASSIKRGYNEQF

D gene: NA
V gene: TRBV29-1
clone size: NA
J gene: TRBJ1-2
CDR3 protein: SVSFAGNPWGYT

D gene: TRBD1
V gene: TRBV2
clone size: NA
J gene: TRBJ2-6
CDR3 protein: ADRQGDSGANVLT

D gene: NA
V gene: TRBV16
clone size: once
J gene: TRBJ2-7
CDR3 protein: ASSQYPQGGEQY

D gene: TRBD1
V gene: TRBV19
clone size: once
J gene: TRBJ1-5
CDR3 protein: ASSPNKQGGDQPQH

D gene: NA
V gene: TRBV6-1
clone size: once
J gene: TRBJ1-2
CDR3 protein: ASRTGNYGYT

D gene: NA
V gene: TRBV18
clone size: NA
J gene: TRBJ2-5
CDR3 protein: ASSPQQETQY

D gene: TRBD1
V gene: TRBV30
clone size: NA
J gene: TRBJ2-1
CDR3 protein: AWSGGGRAYNEQF

D gene: TRBD1
V gene: TRBV30
clone size: NA
J gene: TRBJ2-1
CDR3 protein: AWDRGLYNEQF

D gene: TRBD1
V gene: TRBV25-1
clone size: NA
J gene: TRBJ2-7
CDR3 protein: ASSALDRDRATYEQY

D gene: TRBD1
V gene: TRBV10-3
clone size: few
J gene: TRBJ1-1
CDR3 protein: AISRTGEEAF

D gene: TRBD1
V gene: TRBV5-1
clone size: NA
J gene: TRBJ1-2
CDR3 protein: ASSLEQGAHYGYT

D gene: NA
V gene: TRBV21-1
clone size: few
J gene: TRBJ2-7
CDR3 protein: ASSRGLGTGDHEQY

D gene: TRBD1
V gene: TRBV9
clone size: NA
J gene: TRBJ1-3
CDR3 protein: ASSPTGGGNTIY

D gene: TRBD1
V gene: TRBV7-2
clone size: NA
J gene: TRBJ1-6
CDR3 protein: ASSLGTGGSRSPLH

D gene: NA
V gene: TRBV4-3
clone size: NA
J gene: TRBJ2-7
CDR3 protein: ASSQEKSTYEQY

D gene: TRBD1
V gene: TRBV2
clone size: few
J gene: TRBJ1-1
CDR3 protein: ASSEVTGGNTEAF